The rows below give T cell receptor beta chains drawn from one sample of a study of blood T cell repertoires in COVID-19. The assay was immunoSEQ multiplex PCR, and TCRdb's table has in-frame clones only and misses some. The data show some 80,000 clones, about 88% seen once. The sample consisted of peripheral blood. These receptors all come from a woman of 80 years or more with active or convalescent COVID-19. The CDR3 runs from the conserved cysteine through the conserved F or W. The order of the fields is clone size, J gene, V gene, D gene, CDR3 DNA, CDR3 protein. The D gene is left open where the match is weak. The listing skips clone size in some rows; elsewhere it reads once, few, many or a size class.

abundance: .; j_gene: TRBJ1-2; v_gene: TRBV5-1; d_gene: .; CDR3nt: TGCGCCAGCAGGGTGGATCAGGCAACCCTGCTCGGCGGCTACACCTTC; CDR3aa: CASRVDQATLLGGYTF
abundance: .; j_gene: TRBJ1-2; v_gene: TRBV12-3/TRBV12-4; d_gene: .; CDR3nt: TGTGCCAGCAGACAGGGCTATGGCTACACCTTC; CDR3aa: CASRQGYGYTF
abundance: .; j_gene: TRBJ2-5; v_gene: TRBV7-2; d_gene: .; CDR3nt: TGTGCCAGCAGCTGGTCCGGGACTGAAAAAGAGACCCAGTACTTC; CDR3aa: CASSWSGTEKETQYF
abundance: .; j_gene: TRBJ2-3; v_gene: TRBV5-8; d_gene: .; CDR3nt: TGTGCCAGCAGCACTGCAACATTGGCGGGAGATACGCAGTATTTT; CDR3aa: CASSTATLAGDTQYF
abundance: once; j_gene: TRBJ1-2; v_gene: TRBV27; d_gene: .; CDR3nt: TGTGCCAGCAGTTTCCGGTCCCGGGGTGGCTACACCTTC; CDR3aa: CASSFRSRGGYTF
abundance: .; j_gene: TRBJ1-6; v_gene: TRBV19; d_gene: .; CDR3nt: TGTGCCAGTAAGGAGGGCCCCTATAATTCACCCCTCCACTTT; CDR3aa: CASKEGPYNSPLHF
abundance: .; j_gene: TRBJ1-2; v_gene: TRBV28; d_gene: TRBD1; CDR3nt: TGTGCCAGCAGGGAGACAGGGGGCGACGGCTACACCTTC; CDR3aa: CASRETGGDGYTF
abundance: once; j_gene: TRBJ2-2; v_gene: TRBV11-2; d_gene: .; CDR3nt: TGTGCCAGCAGCAAGGACTCGAACACCGGGGAGCTGTTTTTT; CDR3aa: CASSKDSNTGELFF
abundance: .; j_gene: TRBJ1-6; v_gene: TRBV4-1; d_gene: .; CDR3nt: TGCGCCAGCAGCCAAGAAGCGGCGAGGATTTCGGATTCACCCCTCCACTTT; CDR3aa: CASSQEAARISDSPLHF
abundance: .; j_gene: TRBJ2-2; v_gene: TRBV7-9; d_gene: TRBD1; CDR3nt: TGTGCCAGCAGCTTATTCCCGACAGGGAGCACCGGGGAGCTGTTTTTT; CDR3aa: CASSLFPTGSTGELFF
abundance: .; j_gene: TRBJ2-2; v_gene: TRBV2; d_gene: TRBD2; CDR3nt: TGTGCCAGCAGTCTAACTAGCGGGGGGTCGAACACCGGGGAGCTGTTTTTT; CDR3aa: CASSLTSGGSNTGELFF
abundance: once; j_gene: TRBJ2-4; v_gene: TRBV7-2; d_gene: TRBD1; CDR3nt: TGTGCCAGCAGCTTGCAGGGGGCACTCAAAAACATTCAGTACTTC; CDR3aa: CASSLQGALKNIQYF
abundance: .; j_gene: TRBJ2-5; v_gene: TRBV29-1; d_gene: .; CDR3nt: TGCAGTGGAGCGGCTTTTCAAGAGACCCAGTACTTC; CDR3aa: CSGAAFQETQYF
abundance: .; j_gene: TRBJ1-4; v_gene: TRBV6-5; d_gene: .; CDR3nt: TGTGCCAGCAGTTATCTTGCAGGGGCTAATGAAAAACTGTTTTTT; CDR3aa: CASSYLAGANEKLFF
abundance: .; j_gene: TRBJ1-6; v_gene: TRBV28; d_gene: .; CDR3nt: TGTGCCAGTGAGCAGGGTAGAAATTCACCCCTCCACTTT; CDR3aa: CASEQGRNSPLHF
abundance: .; j_gene: TRBJ1-2; v_gene: TRBV6-5; d_gene: .; CDR3nt: TGTGCCAGCAGTTACCGACAGAACTATGGCTACACCTTC; CDR3aa: CASSYRQNYGYTF
abundance: once; j_gene: TRBJ2-1; v_gene: TRBV11-2; d_gene: .; CDR3nt: TGTGCCAGCAGCCGGGGGAGCTCCTACAATGAGCAGTTCTTC; CDR3aa: CASSRGSSYNEQFF
abundance: .; j_gene: TRBJ2-1; v_gene: TRBV7-2; d_gene: TRBD2; CDR3nt: TGTGCCAGCAGCCCTCGTGGGGCTAGCGGCGCTCACAATGAGCAGTTCTTC; CDR3aa: CASSPRGASGAHNEQFF
abundance: .; j_gene: TRBJ2-7; v_gene: TRBV7-9; d_gene: TRBD1; CDR3nt: TGTGCCAGCAGCTCCGGGACAGGGGGTCCCTACGAGCAGTACTTC; CDR3aa: CASSSGTGGPYEQYF
abundance: .; j_gene: TRBJ1-5; v_gene: TRBV18; d_gene: .; CDR3nt: TGTGCCAGCTCACCGACTCTCCCCCAAAATAGCAATCAGCCCCAGCATTTT; CDR3aa: CASSPTLPQNSNQPQHF
abundance: .; j_gene: TRBJ2-5; v_gene: TRBV5-3; d_gene: TRBD1; CDR3nt: TGTGCCAGAAGCCCGGGACAGGGGGTTTCGGAGACCCAGTACTTC; CDR3aa: CARSPGQGVSETQYF
abundance: .; j_gene: TRBJ2-2; v_gene: TRBV6-2/TRBV6-3; d_gene: TRBD1; CDR3nt: TGTGCCAGCACCCCTCACGGGACAGCGAACACCGGGGAGCTGTTTTTT; CDR3aa: CASTPHGTANTGELFF
abundance: .; j_gene: TRBJ1-1; v_gene: TRBV28; d_gene: TRBD1; CDR3nt: TGTGCCAGCAGTTCCCCCACAGGGGGTGACCGTGAAGCTTTCTTT; CDR3aa: CASSSPTGGDREAFF